This T cell receptor beta chain stems from a study of blood T cells in healthy people across ages. The CDR3 loop spans 15 amino acids. The germline V gene has CDR1 SEHNR and CDR2 FQNEAQ (reference sequence). V was pared by 4 bases and J by 2 bases, with 6 bases of the junction left unmatched. For the second PCR, which ran for roughly 7 to 11 cycles, a sample-barcoded 5' primer and a J-beta primer mix were used. From the 5' RACE reads, TCRdb called clonotypes with MiXCR, one entry per CDR3 protein. This table has 550,000 to 800,000 distinct CDR3 sequences, around 20% appearing once. PBMCs were isolated at a quantity of at least 6 million per sample. This clonotype has just a few counts.

The sequence was collected from a man between 65 and 80 years old in good health. Sequencing was carried out using blood. The V and J genes are TRBV7-9 and TRBJ2-5, with 8 bases that match TRBD1. The CDR3 spells CASSSWTGTQETQYF. DNA for the CDR3: TGTGCCAGCAGCTCTTGGACAGGGACTCAAGAGACCCAGTACTTC.